The 23 T cell receptor beta chains below were found in one sample sequenced in a study of early T cells in non-severe SARS-CoV-2 infection. TCRdb ran MiXCR on the 5' RACE reads and lists one entry per CDR3 protein. The table has fewer than 120,000 distinct CDR3 sequences, approximately 12% seen once. This specimen was whole blood, taken at baseline. Receptor source: an adult who was a healthcare worker with PCR-confirmed SARS-CoV-2 infection or an uninfected control (not recorded which).

This clonotype has just a few counts. This rearrangement joins TRBV24-1 to TRBJ2-1; D remains ambiguous. The CDR3 extends over 14 amino acids. Germline CDR1 reads KGHDR; CDR2 reads SFDVKD. Trimming shortened V by 5 bases and J by 7 bases, and 14 bases separated the two germline ends. This CDR3 reads CATSAPTPKNEQFF. In DNA, the CDR3 is TGTGCCACCAGTGCCCCGACCCCTAAAAATGAGCAGTTCTTC.

In its sample, this clonotype was seen a few times. The V and J genes are TRBV28 and TRBJ2-5; D call uncertain. Trimming took off 5 bases at V and 5 bases at J, with 9 bases between the two ends. The CDR3 extends over 12 amino acids. Germline V gene lookup returns CDR1 MDHEN and CDR2 SYDVKM. CDR3 region: CASSVLMETQYF. The CDR3 DNA reads TGTGCCAGCAGTGTCCTCATGGAGACCCAGTACTTC.

The rearrangement links TRBV12-3 or TRBV12-4 to TRBJ1-4, with a possible D match to TRBD1 (6 bases). V lost 5 bases, J lost 0 bases, and 13 bases lay in between. The CDR3 runs to 16 residues. The CDR3 bases are TGTGCCAGCAGTACAGGGCCCGGCGCAACTAATGAAAAACTGTTTTTT. As protein: CASSTGPGATNEKLFF.

This clonotype was detected many times. The V call is TRBV7-4, the J call TRBJ1-2; 8 nucleotides line up with TRBD1. Per the germline V gene, CDR1 is SGHVT and CDR2 is SQSDAQ. The CDR3 is made up of 16 amino acids. The V segment lost 7 bases and the J segment 3 bases; nucleotides outside the gene matches: 13. The CDR3 region has the DNA TGTGCCAGCACCCCGCCTGGACAGGGCAAATACTATGGCTACACCTTC. It codes for CASTPPGQGKYYGYTF.

This clonotype showed up just a few times. The chain has TRBV6-1 and TRBJ1-1; TRBD1 is a possible D gene (6 bases). CDR3 length: 13 residues. V was pared by 7 bases and J by 7 bases, with 16 bases between. In germline, CDR1 is MNHNS, CDR2 SASEGT. DNA of the CDR3: TGTGCCAGCACCCGGCTCGGACAGATTGAAGCTTTCTTT. Its protein product is CASTRLGQIEAFF.

The V gene is TRBV5-1, the J gene TRBJ2-2, with D possibly TRBD1 on 6 matching bases. The germline V and J ends were trimmed by 0 bases and 2 bases, with 11 bases remaining between them. CDR3 size: 16 residues. CDR1 is SGHRS, CDR2 YFSETQ, per germline. CDR3 amino acids: CASSLGTGTNTGELFF. CDR3 coding DNA: TGCGCCAGCAGCTTGGGTACAGGGACCAACACCGGGGAGCTGTTTTTT.

The sample holds one count of this clonotype. A much larger clone lies one base from this, so it may be a read error. J is TRBJ1-4 and V is TRBV6-1; D is possibly TRBD1 (5 bases). Looked up from germline, CDR1 is MNHNS and CDR2 is SASEGT. The CDR3 extends over 14 amino acids. The CDR3 nucleotides are TGTGCCAGCTGCCCCGGGGGATCTAATGGAAAACTGTTTTTT. Translation: CASCPGGSNGKLFF.

This clonotype was seen many times. The chain employs TRBV7-3 and TRBJ1-1; unclear D gene. From germline, CDR1 is SGHTA and CDR2 FQGTGA. The CDR3 consists of 12 residues. V lost 1 base and J lost 4, with 4 bases in between. CDR3 region: CASSLSGTEAFF. The CDR3 DNA is TGTGCCAGCAGCTTAAGTGGCACTGAAGCTTTCTTT.

The rearrangement links TRBV28 to TRBJ1-3, with 9 bases matching TRBD1. CDR3 length equals 19 residues. The junction had 15 bases not matched to a gene; V was cut back by 6 bases and J by 0 bases. Germline-derived CDR1 and CDR2 are MDHEN and SYDVKM. The CDR3 DNA follows: TGTGCCAGCAGCCCCGGACAGGGGTTAGCACTGAGCTCTGGAAACACCATATATTTT. Amino acid sequence: CASSPGQGLALSSGNTIYF. The whole variable domain, filled in from reference TRBV28 and TRBJ1-3, reads DVKVTQSSRYLVKRTGEKVFLECVQDMDHENMFWYRQDPGLGLRLIYFSYDVKMKEKGDIPEGYSVSREKKERFSLILESASTNQTSMYLCASSPGQGLALSSGNTIYFGEGSWLTVV.

This clonotype has a handful of counts. The V gene is TRBV20-1, the J gene TRBJ1-1, with 7 bases fitting TRBD1. This CDR3 is 17 amino acids long. Per the germline V gene, CDR1 is DFQATT and CDR2 is SNEGSKA (reference sequence). Trimming removed 3 bases from V and 0 bases from J; junction bases left unmatched: 13. CDR3 nucleotides: TGCAGTGCTAGTGACCCAGGGGGACGAGGGATGAACACTGAAGCTTTCTTT. Translated: CSASDPGGRGMNTEAFF.

The chain recombines TRBV20-1 with TRBJ1-6; 11 bases line up with TRBD1. V lost 0 bases, J lost 10 bases, and 5 bases stayed unmatched. The CDR3 is 15 residues long. The germline V gene encodes CDR1 DFQATT and CDR2 SNEGSKA (reference sequence). In nucleotides, the CDR3 is TGCAGTGCTAGAGATTATGGGACAGGGGGATCACCCCTCCACTTT. It encodes CSARDYGTGGSPLHF.

A few counts support this clonotype. The rearrangement links TRBV5-1 to TRBJ2-1; D not resolved. V was clipped by 4 bases and J by 6 bases, with 11 bases between them. CDR3 length: 13 amino acids. Germline loops: CDR1 SGHRS, CDR2 YFSETQ. As DNA, the CDR3 is TGCGCCAGCAGCGGGTATGGCAGCAATGAGCAGTTCTTC. As protein: CASSGYGSNEQFF.

The chain recombines TRBV5-5 with TRBJ2-3; 10 nucleotides align to TRBD1. J lost 0 bases, V lost 3 bases, and 4 bases had no gene match. CDR1 is SGHKS and CDR2 is YYEKEE in the germline V gene (reference sequence). The CDR3 is 16 residues long. The CDR3 DNA reads as TGTGCCAGCAGCTGGGGGACAGGGGCTAGCACAGATACGCAGTATTTT. Amino acid sequence: CASSWGTGASTDTQYF.

This clonotype was seen ten or more times. The chain joins TRBV6-5 to TRBJ1-1; D call uncertain. Trimming cost V 2 bases and J 1 base, with 5 bases left between them. The CDR3 runs 13 residues. Germline CDR1 reads MNHEY; CDR2 reads SVGAGI. The CDR3 bases are TGTGCCAGCAGTTACGATCGGAACACTGAAGCTTTCTTT. Protein product: CASSYDRNTEAFF.

This clonotype was counted a few times. The V gene is TRBV10-3, the J gene TRBJ2-3, with 12 bases identical to TRBD2. Germline V gene data show CDR1 as ENHRY and CDR2 as SYGVKD. The CDR3 sequence is 14 residues long. Trimming removed 10 bases from V and 6 bases from J; junction bases left unmatched: 8. CDR3 DNA sequence: TGTGCCAGCATGACTAGCGGGAGTACTGATACGCAGTATTTT. Protein: CASMTSGSTDTQYF.

The chain joins TRBV6-2 or TRBV6-3 to TRBJ2-1; no clear D. V lost 7 bases and J 1 base, leaving 17 bases between the germline ends. This CDR3 region has 16 residues. Looked up from germline, CDR1 is MNHEY and CDR2 is SVGEGT. CDR3 in DNA: TGTGCCAGCAACCTACATGCGTCAAGTTCCTACAATGAGCAGTTCTTC. This encodes CASNLHASSSYNEQFF.

J is TRBJ2-1 and V is TRBV11-2, with no clear D. The length of the CDR3 is 15 residues. Trimming removed 5 bases at V and 2 bases at J, with 13 bases between. CDR1 SGHAT and CDR2 FQNNGV come from the germline V gene. As DNA, the CDR3 is TGTGCCAGCAGCGCCCGAAGGGCAGCCTACAATGAGCAGTTCTTC. Translated: CASSARRAAYNEQFF.

The rearrangement uses TRBV11-2 and TRBJ1-1; D remains unclear. CDR1 is SGHAT and CDR2 is FQNNGV in the germline V gene. The CDR3 contains 14 residues. With 3 bases removed from V and 0 bases from J, the gap between germline ends came to 8 bases. The CDR3 DNA is TGTGCCAGCAGCTTCGGGGTACTGAACACTGAAGCTTTCTTT. Encoded protein: CASSFGVLNTEAFF. Drawing the rest from reference TRBV11-2 and TRBJ1-1, the complete variable domain is EAGVAQSPRYKIIEKRQSVAFWCNPISGHATLYWYQQILGQGPKLLIQFQNNGVVDDSQLPKDRFSAERLKGVDSTLKIQPAKLEDSAVYLCASSFGVLNTEAFFGQGTRLTVV.

This clonotype was observed once. The chain combines TRBV12-3 or TRBV12-4 with TRBJ1-2; D gene unclear. The length of the CDR3 is 13 residues. Trimming removed 2 bases from V and 3 bases from J, with 7 bases in between. In DNA form, the CDR3 reads TGTGCCAGCAGTTTAAGAAGTTACTATGGCTACACCTTC. It translates to CASSLRSYYGYTF.

This clonotype was seen a handful of times. The chain carries TRBV5-1 and TRBJ2-3, with 9 bases identical to TRBD1. Germline CDR1 SGHRS, CDR2 YFSETQ. This CDR3 is 16 amino acids long. J gave up 2 bases and V 0 bases, and 4 bases lay outside the gene matches. This CDR3 is CASSLGDRADTDTQYF. The CDR3 coding sequence is TGCGCCAGCAGCTTGGGGGACAGGGCTGACACAGATACGCAGTATTTT. The variable domain in full, completed from reference TRBV5-1 and TRBJ2-3, reads KAGVTQTPRYLIKTRGQQVTLSCSPISGHRSVSWYQQTPGQGLQFLFEYFSETQRNKGNFPGRFSGRQFSNSRSEMNVSTLELGDSALYLCASSLGDRADTDTQYFGPGTRLTVL.

This clonotype occurred many times. This chain uses TRBV7-3 with TRBJ2-3; 8 bases map to TRBD2. The CDR3 contains 14 residues. Germline V lookup: CDR1 SGHTA, CDR2 FQGTGA. The V gene end was trimmed by 8 bases and the J gene end by 2 bases; junction bases not matched to a gene: 6. The CDR3 sequence is CASGSGRLTDTQYF. The CDR3 region has the DNA TGTGCCAGCGGCAGCGGGAGACTCACAGATACGCAGTATTTT.

This clonotype was seen a few times. V usage is TRBV18 and J usage is TRBJ2-3, with TRBD1 identical over 8 bases. V dropped 5 bases and J dropped 3; count of bases not matched to a gene: 10. The CDR3 spans 16 residues. Germline loops: CDR1 KGHSH, CDR2 LQKENI. Here the CDR3 reads CASSNQGQAFTDTQYF. The CDR3 DNA follows: TGTGCCAGCTCAAATCAGGGACAGGCCTTTACAGATACGCAGTATTTT.

V and J are TRBV7-8 and TRBJ2-1; tentatively, D is TRBD1 (6 bases). The CDR3 consists of 14 residues. Germline-derived CDR1 and CDR2 are SGHVS and FQNEAQ. V was shortened by 1 base and J by 9 bases, with 13 bases between the two germline ends. The chain's CDR3 is CASSLGAGAGEQFF. The CDR3 DNA reads TGTGCCAGCAGCTTAGGGGCAGGGGCGGGTGAGCAGTTCTTC.